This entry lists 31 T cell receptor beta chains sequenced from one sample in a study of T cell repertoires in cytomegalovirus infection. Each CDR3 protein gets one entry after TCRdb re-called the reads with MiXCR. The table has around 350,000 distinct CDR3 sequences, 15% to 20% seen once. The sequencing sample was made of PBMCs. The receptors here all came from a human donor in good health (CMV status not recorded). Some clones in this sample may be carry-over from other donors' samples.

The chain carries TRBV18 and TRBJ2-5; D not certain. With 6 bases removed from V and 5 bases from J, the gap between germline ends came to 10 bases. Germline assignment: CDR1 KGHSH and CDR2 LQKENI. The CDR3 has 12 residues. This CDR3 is CASSGYSETQYF. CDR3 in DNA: TGTGCCAGCTCCGGATACTCGGAGACCCAGTACTTC.

The chain's CDR3 is CASSELDSRGEKLFF. Written as DNA, the CDR3 is TGTGCCAGCAGTGAACTAGACAGCCGAGGGGAAAAACTGTTTTTT. The chain carries TRBV6-1 and TRBJ1-4; a possible D gene is TRBD1 (5 bases). V dropped 2 bases and J dropped 8 bases, with 15 bases sitting between them. The CDR3 contains 15 residues. Germline CDR1 reads MNHNS; CDR2 reads SASEGT.

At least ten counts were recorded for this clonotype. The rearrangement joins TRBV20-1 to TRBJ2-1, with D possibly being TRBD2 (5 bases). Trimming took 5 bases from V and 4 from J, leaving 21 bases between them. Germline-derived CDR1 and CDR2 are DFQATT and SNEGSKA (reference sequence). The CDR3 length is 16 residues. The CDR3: CSAPHVPSGLYNEQFF. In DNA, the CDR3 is TGCAGTGCTCCCCACGTCCCCAGCGGCCTATACAATGAGCAGTTCTTC.

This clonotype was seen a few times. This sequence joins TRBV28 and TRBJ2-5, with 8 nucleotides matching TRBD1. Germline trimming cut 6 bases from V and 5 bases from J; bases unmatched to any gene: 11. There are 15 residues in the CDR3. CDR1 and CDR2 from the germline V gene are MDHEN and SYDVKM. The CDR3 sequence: CASRPHRGSRETQYF. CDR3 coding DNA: TGTGCCAGCAGACCTCACAGGGGGAGCAGGGAGACCCAGTACTTC.

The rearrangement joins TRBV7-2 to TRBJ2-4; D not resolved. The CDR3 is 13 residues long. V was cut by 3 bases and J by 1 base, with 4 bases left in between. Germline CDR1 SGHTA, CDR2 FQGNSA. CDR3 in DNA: TGTGCCAGCAGCTTGGGGGCCAAAAACATTCAGTACTTC. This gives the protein CASSLGAKNIQYF.

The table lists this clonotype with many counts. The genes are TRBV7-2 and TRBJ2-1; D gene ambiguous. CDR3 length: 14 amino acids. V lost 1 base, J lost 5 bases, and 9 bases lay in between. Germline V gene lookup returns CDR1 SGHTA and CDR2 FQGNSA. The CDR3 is CASSLVTGDNEQFF. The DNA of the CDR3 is TGTGCCAGCAGCTTAGTCACGGGCGACAATGAGCAGTTCTTC.

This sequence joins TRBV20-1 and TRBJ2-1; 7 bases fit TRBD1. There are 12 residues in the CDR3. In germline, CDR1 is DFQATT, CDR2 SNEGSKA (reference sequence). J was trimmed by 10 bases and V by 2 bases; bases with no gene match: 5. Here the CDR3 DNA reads TGCAGTGCTAGACCTACAGGGGCCGAGCAGTTCTTC. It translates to CSARPTGAEQFF.

CDR3 sequence reads: CASSVSLAGYEQYF. For the CDR3, the DNA is TGTGCCAGCAGCGTATCCCTAGCGGGCTACGAGCAGTACTTC. The gene calls are TRBV9 and TRBJ2-7; the match to TRBD2 covers 8 bases. This CDR3 has 14 amino acids. CDR1 SGDLS and CDR2 YYNGEE come from the germline V gene. V trimming: 1 base; J trimming: 3 bases; junction bases outside the gene matches: 3.

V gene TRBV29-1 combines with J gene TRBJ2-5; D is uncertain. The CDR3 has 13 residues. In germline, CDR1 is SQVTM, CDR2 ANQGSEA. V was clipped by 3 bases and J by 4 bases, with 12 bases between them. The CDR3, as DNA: TGCAGCGTTGACAGTTCTTCCCTAGAGACCCAGTACTTC. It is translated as CSVDSSSLETQYF.

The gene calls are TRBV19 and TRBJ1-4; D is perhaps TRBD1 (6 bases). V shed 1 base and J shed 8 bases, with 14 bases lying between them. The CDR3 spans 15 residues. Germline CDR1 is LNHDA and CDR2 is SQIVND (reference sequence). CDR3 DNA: TGTGCCAGTAGTATAGGCACGGGGGGCCTCGAAAAACTGTTTTTT. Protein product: CASSIGTGGLEKLFF. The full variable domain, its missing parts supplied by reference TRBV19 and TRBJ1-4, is DGGITQSPKYLFRKEGQNVTLSCEQNLNHDAMYWYRQDPGQGLRLIYYSQIVNDFQKGDIAEGYSVSREKKESFPLTVTSAQKNPTAFYLCASSIGTGGLEKLFFGSGTQLSVL.

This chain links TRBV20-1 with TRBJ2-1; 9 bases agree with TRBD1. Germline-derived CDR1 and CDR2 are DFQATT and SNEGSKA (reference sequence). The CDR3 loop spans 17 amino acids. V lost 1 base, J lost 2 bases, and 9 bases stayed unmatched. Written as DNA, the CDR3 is TGCAGTGCTAGAGTTCCCTCGGGACAGGGCCCCTACAATGAGCAGTTCTTC. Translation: CSARVPSGQGPYNEQFF.

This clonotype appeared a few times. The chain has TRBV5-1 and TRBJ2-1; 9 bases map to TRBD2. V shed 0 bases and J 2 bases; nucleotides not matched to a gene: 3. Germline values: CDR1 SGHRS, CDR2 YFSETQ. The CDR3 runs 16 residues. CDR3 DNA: TGCGCCAGCAGCTTGGCGAAGCGGGGGGCCTACAATGAGCAGTTCTTC. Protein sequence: CASSLAKRGAYNEQFF. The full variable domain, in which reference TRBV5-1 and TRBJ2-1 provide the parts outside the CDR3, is KAGVTQTPRYLIKTRGQQVTLSCSPISGHRSVSWYQQTPGQGLQFLFEYFSETQRNKGNFPGRFSGRQFSNSRSEMNVSTLELGDSALYLCASSLAKRGAYNEQFFGPGTRLTVL.

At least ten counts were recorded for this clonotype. The CDR3 here is CASSSSTGRDTQYF. Written as DNA, the CDR3 is TGTGCCAGCAGTTCGTCAACGGGACGAGATACGCAGTATTTT. The genes are TRBV12-3 or TRBV12-4 and TRBJ2-3; D assignment may be TRBD1 or TRBD2 (5 bases each). This CDR3 contains 14 residues. V lost 4 bases to trimming and J lost 5 bases, with 13 bases between them.

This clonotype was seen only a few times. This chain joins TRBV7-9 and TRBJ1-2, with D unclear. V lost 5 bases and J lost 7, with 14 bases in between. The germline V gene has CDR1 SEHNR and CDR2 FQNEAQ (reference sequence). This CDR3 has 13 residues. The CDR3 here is CASSGWLSAGYTF. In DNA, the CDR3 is TGTGCCAGCAGCGGGTGGTTGTCTGCTGGCTACACCTTC.

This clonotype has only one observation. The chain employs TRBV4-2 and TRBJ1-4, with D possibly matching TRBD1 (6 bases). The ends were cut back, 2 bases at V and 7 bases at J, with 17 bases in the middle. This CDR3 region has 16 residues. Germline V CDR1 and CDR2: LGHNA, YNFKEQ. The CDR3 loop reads CASSQRSRQVAEKLFF. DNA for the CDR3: TGTGCCAGCAGCCAAAGATCGCGACAGGTGGCTGAAAAACTGTTTTTT.

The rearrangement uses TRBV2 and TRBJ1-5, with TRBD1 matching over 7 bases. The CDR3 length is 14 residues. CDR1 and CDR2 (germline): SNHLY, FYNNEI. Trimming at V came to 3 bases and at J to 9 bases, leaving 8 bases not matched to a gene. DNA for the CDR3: TGTGCCAGCAGTGAGTATGGACAGGTGACGCCCCAGCATTTT. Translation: CASSEYGQVTPQHF.

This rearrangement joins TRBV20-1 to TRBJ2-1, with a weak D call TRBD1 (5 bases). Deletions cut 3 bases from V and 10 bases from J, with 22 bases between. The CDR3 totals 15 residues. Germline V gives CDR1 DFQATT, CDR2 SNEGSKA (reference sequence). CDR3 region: CSASQSWGYPLEQFF. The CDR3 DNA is TGCAGTGCTAGCCAATCGTGGGGCTATCCCTTAGAGCAGTTCTTC.

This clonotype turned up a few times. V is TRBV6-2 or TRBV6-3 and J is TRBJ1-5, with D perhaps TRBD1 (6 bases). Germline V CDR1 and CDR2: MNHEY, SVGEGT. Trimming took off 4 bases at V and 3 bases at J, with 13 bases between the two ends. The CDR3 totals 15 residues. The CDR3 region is CASSSLRDINQPQHF. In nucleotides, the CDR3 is TGTGCCAGCAGTTCACTCCGGGACATCAATCAGCCCCAGCATTTT.

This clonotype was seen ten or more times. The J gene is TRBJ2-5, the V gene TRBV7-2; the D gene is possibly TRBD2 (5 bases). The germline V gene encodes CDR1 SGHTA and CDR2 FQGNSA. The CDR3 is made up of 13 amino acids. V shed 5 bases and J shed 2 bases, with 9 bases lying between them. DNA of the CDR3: TGTGCCAGCAGCCAGAGGGCTCAAGAGACCCAGTACTTC. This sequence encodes CASSQRAQETQYF.

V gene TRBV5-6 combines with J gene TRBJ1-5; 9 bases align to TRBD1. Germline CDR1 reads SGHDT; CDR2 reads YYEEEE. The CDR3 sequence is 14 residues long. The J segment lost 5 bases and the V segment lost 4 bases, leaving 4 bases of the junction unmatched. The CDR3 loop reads CASSRGQGYQPQHF. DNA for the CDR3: TGTGCCAGCAGCCGGGGACAGGGCTATCAGCCCCAGCATTTT.

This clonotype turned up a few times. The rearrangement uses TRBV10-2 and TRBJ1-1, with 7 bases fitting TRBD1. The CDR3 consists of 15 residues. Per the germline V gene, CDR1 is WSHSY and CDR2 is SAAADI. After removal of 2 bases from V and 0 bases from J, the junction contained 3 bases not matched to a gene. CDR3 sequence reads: CASSEPQGLNTEAFF. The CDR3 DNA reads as TGCGCCAGCAGTGAGCCACAGGGGCTGAACACTGAAGCTTTCTTT.

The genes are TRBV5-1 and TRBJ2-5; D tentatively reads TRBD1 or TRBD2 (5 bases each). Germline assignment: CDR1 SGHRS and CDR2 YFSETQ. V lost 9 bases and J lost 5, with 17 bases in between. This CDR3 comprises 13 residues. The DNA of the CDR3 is TGCGCCACCTCGAGGGACCCCCGGGAGACCCAGTACTTC. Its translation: CATSRDPRETQYF.

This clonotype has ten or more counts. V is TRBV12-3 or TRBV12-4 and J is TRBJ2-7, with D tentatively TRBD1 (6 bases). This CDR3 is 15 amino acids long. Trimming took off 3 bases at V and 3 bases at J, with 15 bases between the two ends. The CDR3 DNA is TGTGCCAGCAGTTTCGGGCAGGGGTTTCGCTACGAGCAGTACTTC. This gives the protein CASSFGQGFRYEQYF.

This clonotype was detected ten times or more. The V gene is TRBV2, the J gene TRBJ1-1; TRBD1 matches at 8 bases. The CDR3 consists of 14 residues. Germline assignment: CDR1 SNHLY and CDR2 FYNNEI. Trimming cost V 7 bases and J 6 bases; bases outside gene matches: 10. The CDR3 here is CASTGQGGFSEAFF. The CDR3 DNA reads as TGTGCCAGCACCGGACAGGGCGGGTTCTCTGAAGCTTTCTTT.

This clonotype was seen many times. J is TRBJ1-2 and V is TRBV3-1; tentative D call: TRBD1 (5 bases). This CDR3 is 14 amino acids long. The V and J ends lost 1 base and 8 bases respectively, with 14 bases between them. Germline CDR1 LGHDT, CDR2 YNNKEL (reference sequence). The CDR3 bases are TGTGCCAGCAGCCAAGGGGACGGGAGTGGGGGCTACACCTTC. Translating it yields CASSQGDGSGGYTF.

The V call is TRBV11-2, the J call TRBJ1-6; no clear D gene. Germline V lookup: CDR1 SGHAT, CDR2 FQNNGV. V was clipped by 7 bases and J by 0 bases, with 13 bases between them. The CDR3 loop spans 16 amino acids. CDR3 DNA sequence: TGTGCCAGCAACACAGACTCGAGCTCCTATAATTCACCCCTCCACTTT. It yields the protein CASNTDSSSYNSPLHF.

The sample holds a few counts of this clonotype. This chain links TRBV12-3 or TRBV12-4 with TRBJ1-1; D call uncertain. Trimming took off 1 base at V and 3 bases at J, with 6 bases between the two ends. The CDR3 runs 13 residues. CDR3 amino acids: CASSLVLDTEAFF. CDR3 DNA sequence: TGTGCCAGCAGTTTAGTACTCGACACTGAAGCTTTCTTT.

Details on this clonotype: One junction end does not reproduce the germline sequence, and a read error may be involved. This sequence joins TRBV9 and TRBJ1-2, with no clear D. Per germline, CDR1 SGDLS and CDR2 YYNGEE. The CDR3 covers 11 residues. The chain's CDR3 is CASSDPYRYTF. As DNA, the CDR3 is TGTGCCAGCAGCGATCCCTATCGCTACACCTTC.

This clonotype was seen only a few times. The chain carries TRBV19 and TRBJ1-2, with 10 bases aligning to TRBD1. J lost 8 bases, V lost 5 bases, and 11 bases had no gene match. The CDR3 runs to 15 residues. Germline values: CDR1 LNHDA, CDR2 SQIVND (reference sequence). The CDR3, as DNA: TGTGCCAGTAGTCCTACCGGGACAGGGGTTAGAGGCTACACCTTC. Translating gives CASSPTGTGVRGYTF. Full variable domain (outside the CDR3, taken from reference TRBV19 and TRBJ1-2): DGGITQSPKYLFRKEGQNVTLSCEQNLNHDAMYWYRQDPGQGLRLIYYSQIVNDFQKGDIAEGYSVSREKKESFPLTVTSAQKNPTAFYLCASSPTGTGVRGYTFGSGTRLTVV.

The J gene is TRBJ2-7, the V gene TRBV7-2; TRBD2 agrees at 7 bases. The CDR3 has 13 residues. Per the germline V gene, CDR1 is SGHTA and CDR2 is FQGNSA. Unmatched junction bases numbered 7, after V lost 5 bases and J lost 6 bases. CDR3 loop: CASSDGLVGEQYF. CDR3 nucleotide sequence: TGTGCCAGCAGCGACGGACTAGTCGGCGAGCAGTACTTC.

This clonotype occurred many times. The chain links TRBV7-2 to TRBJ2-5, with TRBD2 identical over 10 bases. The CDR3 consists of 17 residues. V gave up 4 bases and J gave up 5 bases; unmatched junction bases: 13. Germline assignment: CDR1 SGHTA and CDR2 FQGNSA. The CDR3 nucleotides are TGTGCCAGCAGCTCACTTGGGTTGACTAGCGGGTTTGAGACCCAGTACTTC. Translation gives CASSSLGLTSGFETQYF.